Listed below are T cell receptor beta chains from one sample, sequenced in a study of Ad26.COV2.S vaccination and SARS-CoV-2 variants. Data came from immunoSEQ multiplex PCR; TCRdb stores just in-frame clones and leaves some out. The table has over 400,000 clones, roughly nine tenths seen once. The source material was peripheral blood, sampled in a trial of Ad26.COV2.S vaccine versus placebo. Receptors were obtained from a person aged 18-65 years who received the Ad26.COV2.S COVID-19 vaccine or a placebo. The CDR3 runs from the conserved cysteine through the conserved F or W. Each record gives: V gene, D gene, J gene, clone size, CDR3 protein, CDR3 DNA. The D gene is left open where the match is weak. Not all rows give a size; the values are once, few, many and, for expanded clones, a class.

TRBV5-5,-,TRBJ1-3,once,CASSLRGSGNTIYF,TGTGCCAGCAGCTTGCGGGGCTCTGGAAACACCATATATTTT
TRBV30,-,TRBJ2-2,-,CAWSVQGLKIRELFF,TGTGCCTGGAGTGTACAGGGCCTGAAGATCCGGGAGCTGTTTTTT
TRBV6-6,-,TRBJ1-1,-,CASTFLTPNTEAFF,TGTGCCAGCACCTTTTTGACACCGAACACTGAAGCTTTCTTT
TRBV5-1,TRBD1,TRBJ1-2,few,CASSLTLPGQGASGYTF,TGCGCCAGCAGCTTGACGCTTCCGGGACAGGGGGCGAGTGGCTACACCTTC
TRBV4-2,TRBD1,TRBJ2-5,few,CASSQNRGRETQYF,TGTGCCAGCAGCCAGAACAGGGGTCGAGAGACCCAGTACTTC
TRBV19,-,TRBJ1-4,-,CASSADARGGEKLFF,TGTGCCAGTAGTGCTGACGCCAGGGGTGGTGAAAAACTGTTTTTT
TRBV6-5,-,TRBJ2-2,-,CASKVFSGTGELFF,TGTGCCAGCAAGGTCTTCAGTGGCACCGGGGAGCTGTTTTTT
TRBV28,-,TRBJ1-2,-,CASSLWRANYGYTF,TGTGCCAGCAGTTTATGGCGGGCTAACTATGGCTACACCTTC
TRBV19,-,TRBJ1-4,few,CASTHRATNEKLFF,TGTGCCAGTACCCACAGGGCAACTAATGAAAAACTGTTTTTT
TRBV2,TRBD1,TRBJ1-5,-,CASSSMGQDNQPQHF,TGTGCCAGCAGTAGTATGGGACAGGACAATCAGCCCCAGCATTTT
TRBV7-2,TRBD1,TRBJ2-5,-,CASSPIQGAWGTQYF,TGTGCCAGCAGCCCGATTCAGGGGGCTTGGGGGACCCAGTACTTC
TRBV11-2,TRBD2,TRBJ2-1,-,CASSFGGGAYNEQFF,TGTGCCAGCAGCTTTGGCGGGGGGGCCTACAATGAGCAGTTCTTC
TRBV5-1,-,TRBJ2-7,-,CASSFRGGVGGKAYEQYF,TGCGCCAGCAGCTTTAGAGGAGGGGTAGGCGGGAAGGCCTACGAGCAGTACTTC
TRBV18,-,TRBJ2-1,-,CASSPNAPSPLKGDHNEQFF,TGTGCCAGCTCACCCAACGCTCCTTCCCCTCTGAAGGGGGACCACAATGAGCAGTTCTTC
TRBV5-1,TRBD1,TRBJ2-5,-,CASSLAGQGEETQYF,TGCGCCAGCAGCTTGGCCGGACAGGGGGAAGAGACCCAGTACTTC
TRBV5-1,-,TRBJ2-1,-,CASSRVDLNEQFF,TGCGCCAGCAGCCGCGTGGACCTAAATGAGCAGTTCTTC
TRBV5-1,-,TRBJ2-3,-,CASGGHQRADTQYF,TGCGCCAGCGGCGGACACCAACGTGCAGATACGCAGTATTTT
TRBV6-2/TRBV6-3,-,TRBJ2-5,once,CASSYSQGNRGETQYF,TGTGCCAGCAGTTACTCTCAGGGGAACCGTGGGGAGACCCAGTACTTC
TRBV5-5,-,TRBJ1-4,-,CASRGTLEKLFF,TGTGCCAGCAGGGGGACATTGGAAAAACTGTTTTTT
TRBV9,-,TRBJ2-5,-,CASSVVGGRVETQYF,TGTGCCAGCAGCGTAGTCGGGGGGCGCGTAGAGACCCAGTACTTC
TRBV20-1,TRBD2,TRBJ2-7,-,CSASPLAAIYEQYF,TGCAGTGCTAGTCCGCTAGCGGCTATATACGAGCAGTACTTC
TRBV6-5,-,TRBJ2-3,-,CASSYSKGSTDTQYF,TGTGCCAGCAGTTACTCGAAAGGTAGCACAGATACGCAGTATTTT
TRBV2,TRBD1,TRBJ1-1,-,CASSRGGSLTEAFF,TGTGCCAGCAGCAGGGGGGGTTCTCTCACTGAAGCTTTCTTT
TRBV28,TRBD2,TRBJ2-5,-,CASSLLGRGETQYF,TGTGCCAGCAGTTTGCTCGGGAGGGGGGAGACCCAGTACTTC
TRBV19,TRBD1,TRBJ2-7,-,CATRQGAGEQYF,TGTGCCACTAGACAGGGGGCGGGCGAGCAGTACTTC
TRBV10-3,TRBD1,TRBJ2-5,-,CAISLGTGVETQYF,TGTGCCATCAGCCTTGGGACAGGGGTAGAGACCCAGTACTTC
TRBV13,TRBD2,TRBJ2-1,-,CASSLEEGLFNEQFF,TGTGCCAGCAGCTTAGAAGAGGGACTATTCAATGAGCAGTTCTTC
TRBV29-1,-,TRBJ2-1,-,CSVWRGTYNEQFF,TGCAGCGTTTGGCGGGGCACCTACAATGAGCAGTTCTTC
TRBV19,TRBD1,TRBJ1-2,once,CASSMTGRGYGYTF,TGTGCCAGTAGTATGACAGGGAGAGGGTATGGCTACACCTTC
TRBV5-1,-,TRBJ2-3,-,CASSLDVGSDTQYF,TGCGCCAGCAGCTTGGATGTCGGTTCAGATACGCAGTATTTT
TRBV4-3,-,TRBJ2-1,-,CASSQMEVGTAHDNEQFF,TGCGCCAGCAGCCAAATGGAGGTAGGGACTGCGCACGACAATGAGCAGTTCTTC
TRBV18,TRBD1,TRBJ2-6,-,CASSRQGLNSGANVLTF,TGTGCCAGCTCACGACAGGGTCTTAACTCTGGGGCCAACGTCCTGACTTTC
TRBV21-1,-,TRBJ1-1,-,CASTPRGISRRNTEAFF,TGTGCCAGCACCCCCCGTGGCATCTCTAGGAGGAACACTGAAGCTTTCTTT
TRBV27,TRBD1,TRBJ2-2,-,CASSSGQGYTGELFF,TGTGCCAGCAGTTCGGGACAGGGCTACACCGGGGAGCTGTTTTTT
TRBV28,-,TRBJ2-7,once,CASSFPDRYAYEQYF,TGTGCCAGCAGTTTCCCCGACAGATATGCCTACGAGCAGTACTTC
TRBV28,-,TRBJ1-1,-,CASNLNTGYTEAFF,TGTGCCAGCAACCTGAACACAGGATACACTGAAGCTTTCTTT
TRBV11-3,-,TRBJ2-1,-,CASSSEYPPRPAYYNEQFF,TGTGCCAGCAGCTCCGAATACCCCCCCCGCCCCGCCTACTACAATGAGCAGTTCTTC
TRBV27,TRBD2,TRBJ2-1,-,CASRTSGTDNEQFF,TGTGCCAGCAGAACTAGCGGGACCGACAATGAGCAGTTCTTC
TRBV19,-,TRBJ1-6,-,CASGEAYNSPLHF,TGTGCCAGTGGGGAAGCCTATAATTCACCCCTCCACTTT
TRBV29-1,-,TRBJ2-2,-,CSVGHHGELFF,TGCAGCGTTGGGCACCACGGGGAGCTGTTTTTT
TRBV18,TRBD1,TRBJ1-2,few,CASSPDGTGNGYTF,TGTGCCAGCTCACCCGATGGGACAGGGAATGGCTACACCTTC